This T cell receptor beta chain originates from a study of shared clonotypes between healthy human individuals. The CDR3 covers 13 residues. V lost 3 bases, J lost 9 bases, and 14 bases lay in between. Germline V CDR1 and CDR2: MNHEY, SVGAGI. Some clones are missing from TCRdb's copy, which holds only in-frame ones; the method was immunoSEQ multiplex PCR. The profile covers approximately 350,000 clones, with approximately 79% appearing a single time and 10% to 13% taken by the ten largest. Material: memory CD4+ T cells sorted from blood. Specified subset: CD45RA-negative fraction. The chain combines TRBV6-5 with TRBJ1-1; a weak D match, TRBD1 (5 bases). This sequence was found in a young man in good health. The CDR3 sequence is CASSYPGLPKAFF. The CDR3 DNA follows: TGTGCCAGCAGTTATCCGGGGCTTCCCAAAGCTTTCTTT.